A selection of T cell receptor beta chains follows, all from one sample in a study of T cells in Graves' hyperthyroidism and ophthalmopathy. TCRdb re-analysed the multiplex PCR reads in MiXCR, keeping a single row per CDR3 protein. The table shows around 500,000 distinct CDR3 sequences, with approximately 22% occurring only once. Sequencing used blood. Receptors were obtained from a woman aged 70-85 years with Graves' ophthalmopathy. Each CDR3 is given with its conserved first and last residue. The order of the fields is CDR3 length, V gene, clone size, D gene, J gene, CDR3 protein, CDR3 DNA. The D gene is left open where the match is weak. Only part of the rows carry a size: once, few, many, or a class if the clone is expanded.

>13|TRBV12-3/TRBV12-4|many|.|TRBJ1-5
CASSLLRDQPQHF
TGTGCCAGCAGTTTATTAAGGGATCAGCCCCAGCATTTT
>14|TRBV20-1|few|TRBD1|TRBJ2-2
CSAWDRGGTGELFF
TGCAGTGCCTGGGACAGGGGCGGCACCGGGGAGCTGTTTTTT
>15|TRBV27|many|TRBD2|TRBJ2-5
CASSPGTSEKETQYF
TGTGCCAGCAGCCCCGGAACTAGCGAAAAAGAGACCCAGTACTTC
>12|TRBV19|.|.|TRBJ2-1
CASSGHDNEQFF
TGTGCCAGTTCGGGACACGACAATGAGCAGTTCTTC
>14|TRBV12-3/TRBV12-4|many|TRBD1|TRBJ1-5
CASTLQGASQPQHF
TGTGCCAGCACTTTACAGGGGGCGAGTCAGCCCCAGCATTTT
>14|TRBV12-3/TRBV12-4|.|.|TRBJ1-5
CASSPSRPGGPQHF
TGTGCCAGCAGTCCCTCACGCCCGGGTGGGCCCCAGCATTTT
>15|TRBV4-3|few|.|TRBJ2-7
CASSQDNVASYEQYF
TGCGCCAGCAGCCAAGATAATGTAGCTTCCTACGAGCAGTACTTC
>13|TRBV7-9|many|.|TRBJ2-5
CASSFDRAGTQYF
TGTGCCAGCAGCTTCGACAGAGCGGGGACCCAGTACTTC
>14|TRBV6-2/TRBV6-3|few|.|TRBJ2-7
CASRGSGDPYEQYF
TGTGCCAGCCGGGGCTCTGGGGACCCCTACGAGCAGTACTTC
>14|TRBV5-4|few|.|TRBJ1-5
CASSWLGSNQPQHF
TGTGCCAGCAGCTGGTTGGGGAGCAATCAGCCCCAGCATTTT